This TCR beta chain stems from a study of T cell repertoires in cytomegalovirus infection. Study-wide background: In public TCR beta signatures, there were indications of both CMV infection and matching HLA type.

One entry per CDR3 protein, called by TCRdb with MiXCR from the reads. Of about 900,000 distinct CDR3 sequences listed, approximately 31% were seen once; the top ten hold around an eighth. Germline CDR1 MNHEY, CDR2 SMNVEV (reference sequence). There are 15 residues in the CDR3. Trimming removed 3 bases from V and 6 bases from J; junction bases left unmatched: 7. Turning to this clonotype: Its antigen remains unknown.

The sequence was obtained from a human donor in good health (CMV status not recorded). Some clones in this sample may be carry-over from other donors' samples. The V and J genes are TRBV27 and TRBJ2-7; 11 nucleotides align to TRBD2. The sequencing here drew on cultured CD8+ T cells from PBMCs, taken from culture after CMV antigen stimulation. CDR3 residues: CASSLIGTSGLEQYF. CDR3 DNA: TGTGCCAGCAGTTTGATAGGGACTAGCGGTCTCGAGCAGTACTTC.